These T cell receptor beta chains were read from a single sample in a study of CD8+ T cells in alopecia areata. Measured with immunoSEQ multiplex PCR; TCRdb has only the in-frame clones, and not every one. The sample yields 200,000 to 250,000 clones, around 62% seen once. Sequencing used CD4+ T cells sorted from blood, obtained at week 0. These receptors were obtained from a human donor with alopecia areata. The CDR3 runs from the conserved cysteine through the conserved F or W. A D gene is named only where the DNA matches it firmly. Some rows mark clone size as missing; the rest say once, few, many or name a class of expanded clone.

D gene	clone size	V gene	J gene	CDR3 protein	CDR3 DNA
TRBD1	.	TRBV7-9	TRBJ2-1	CATKEGQSSYNEQFF	TGTGCCACAAAAGAGGGACAGAGCTCCTACAATGAGCAGTTCTTC
.	.	TRBV11-2	TRBJ1-1	CASSFQGVGTEAFF	TGTGCCAGCAGCTTCCAGGGAGTCGGGACTGAAGCTTTCTTT
.	.	TRBV11-2	TRBJ2-5	CASSLDQETQYF	TGTGCCAGCAGCTTGGACCAAGAGACCCAGTACTTC
.	.	TRBV5-1	TRBJ1-1	CASSLTGPTEAFF	TGCGCCAGCAGCTTGACAGGGCCAACTGAAGCTTTCTTT
.	.	TRBV30	TRBJ1-3	CAWSATAGGFGNTIYF	TGTGCCTGGAGTGCTACCGCGGGGGGCTTCGGAAACACCATATATTTT
TRBD1	.	TRBV9	TRBJ2-2	CASSVYPQGANTGELFF	TGTGCCAGCAGCGTATACCCACAGGGGGCGAACACCGGGGAGCTGTTTTTT
TRBD2	few	TRBV7-3	TRBJ2-1	CASSILAGEYNEQFF	TGTGCCAGCAGCATTCTAGCGGGGGAGTACAATGAGCAGTTCTTC
.	.	TRBV9	TRBJ2-7	CASSVGQRAPYEQYF	TGTGCCAGCAGCGTAGGACAGAGAGCGCCCTACGAGCAGTACTTC
TRBD1	.	TRBV5-1	TRBJ1-1	CASSVRTGMNTEAFF	TGCGCCAGCAGCGTCAGGACAGGTATGAACACTGAAGCTTTCTTT
.	few	TRBV11-2	TRBJ2-2	CASSSPKGTGELFF	TGTGCCAGCAGCTCCCCTAAGGGAACCGGGGAGCTGTTTTTT
TRBD2	.	TRBV23-1	TRBJ2-7	CASLETSAVSYEQYF	TGCGCCAGCTTAGAGACTAGCGCGGTCTCCTACGAGCAGTACTTC
.	few	TRBV7-8	TRBJ1-3	CASSSARPRGNTIYF	TGTGCCAGCAGCTCCGCCCGACCGCGGGGAAACACCATATATTTT
TRBD1	.	TRBV27	TRBJ1-6	CASRTGGNSPLHF	TGTGCCAGCCGCACAGGGGGGAATTCACCCCTCCACTTT
.	.	TRBV28	TRBJ2-1	CASTTEGRGYNEQFF	TGTGCCAGCACTACGGAGGGGAGGGGGTACAATGAGCAGTTCTTC
.	.	TRBV4-1	TRBJ1-5	CASSHLGKGVDQPQHF	TGCGCCAGCAGCCACCTGGGAAAGGGGGTCGATCAGCCCCAGCATTTT
.	.	TRBV25-1	TRBJ2-5	CASSDRGLETQYF	TGTGCCAGCAGTGACAGGGGCTTGGAGACCCAGTACTTC
.	few	TRBV29-1	TRBJ2-1	CSVGRRGEGEQFF	TGCAGCGTTGGGCGCAGGGGGGAGGGCGAGCAGTTCTTC
.	.	TRBV6-5	TRBJ2-5	CASSYSTAAAQETQYF	TGTGCCAGCAGTTACTCGACCGCGGCAGCCCAAGAGACCCAGTACTTC
.	few	TRBV5-1	TRBJ1-4	CASSWKGLDEKLFF	TGCGCCAGCAGCTGGAAGGGTTTAGATGAAAAACTGTTTTTT
.	.	TRBV4-1	TRBJ2-2	CASSHRTGELFF	TGCGCCAGCAGCCACCGAACCGGGGAGCTGTTTTTT
.	.	TRBV6-5	TRBJ1-2	CASSPDGGYGYTF	TGTGCCAGCTCCCCTGACGGAGGGTATGGCTACACCTTC
.	.	TRBV7-3	TRBJ2-7	CASSLGASYEQYF	TGTGCCAGCAGCTTAGGGGCCTCCTACGAGCAGTACTTC
TRBD1	few	TRBV7-6	TRBJ2-1	CASSRTGQSSYNEQFF	TGTGCCAGCAGCCGAACGGGACAGAGCTCCTACAATGAGCAGTTCTTC
.	.	TRBV7-2	TRBJ2-1	CASSPTGSMHNEQFF	TGTGCCAGCAGCCCCACAGGGTCGATGCACAATGAGCAGTTCTTC
.	.	TRBV7-3	TRBJ2-7	CASSYIQGYEQYF	TGTGCCAGCAGCTACATACAGGGTTACGAGCAGTACTTC
.	.	TRBV5-1	TRBJ2-1	CASSSPGGEQFF	TGCGCCAGCAGCTCACCCGGGGGTGAGCAGTTCTTC
.	few	TRBV25-1	TRBJ1-5	CASSGGKGQHF	TGTGCCAGCAGTGGGGGTAAGGGGCAGCATTTT
.	.	TRBV5-1	TRBJ1-1	CASSFSSNTEAFF	TGCGCCAGCAGCTTCTCTAGTAACACTGAAGCTTTCTTT
TRBD1	.	TRBV6-5	TRBJ2-5	CASGTGSQETQYF	TGTGCCAGCGGGACAGGGTCTCAAGAGACCCAGTACTTC
.	.	TRBV6-1	TRBJ2-3	CASTRDITSTDTQYF	TGTGCCAGCACCCGGGACATCACTAGCACAGATACGCAGTATTTT
.	.	TRBV19	TRBJ2-7	CASSIAATYEQYF	TGTGCCAGTAGTATAGCCGCAACCTACGAGCAGTACTTC
.	.	TRBV7-9	TRBJ2-7	CASSFVDRPTEQYF	TGTGCCAGCAGCTTTGTTGACAGACCTACCGAGCAGTACTTC
.	.	TRBV7-9	TRBJ2-2	CASSQGRFGGELFF	TGTGCCAGCAGCCAAGGACGGTTCGGCGGGGAGCTGTTTTTT
TRBD1	.	TRBV29-1	TRBJ1-2	CSVRKEGALGYGYTF	TGCAGCGTTAGGAAGGAGGGGGCGCTTGGGTATGGCTACACCTTC
.	.	TRBV28	TRBJ1-2	CASSPISRQVNYGYTF	TGTGCCAGCAGTCCAATCAGTCGACAGGTTAACTATGGCTACACCTTC
.	.	TRBV4-1	TRBJ2-3	CASSQGSRDYGDTQYF	TGCGCCAGCAGCCAAGGCTCGCGGGATTATGGAGATACGCAGTATTTT
TRBD2	few	TRBV6-1	TRBJ2-4	CASSAKTSGGLFQYF	TGTGCCAGCAGTGCCAAGACTAGCGGGGGACTTTTTCAGTACTTC
.	.	TRBV7-2	TRBJ2-7	CASSLEPGDSYEQYF	TGTGCCAGCAGCTTAGAACCAGGGGACTCCTACGAGCAGTACTTC
TRBD1	.	TRBV30	TRBJ2-4	CAWSPQGQTQYF	TGTGCCTGGAGCCCACAGGGACAGACTCAGTACTTC
TRBD1	.	TRBV11-2	TRBJ2-2	CASSSNQGRQGTGELFF	TGTGCCAGCAGCTCCAACCAGGGTAGACAGGGCACCGGGGAGCTGTTTTTT
TRBD1	few	TRBV4-2	TRBJ2-4	CASSQATGVNIQYF	TGTGCCAGCAGCCAAGCCACAGGGGTAAACATTCAGTACTTC
TRBD2	.	TRBV29-1	TRBJ2-1	CSPGGGGADEQFF	TGCAGCCCCGGGGGCGGGGGGGCCGATGAGCAGTTCTTC
TRBD2	.	TRBV6-5	TRBJ2-5	CASSYLAGSQETQYF	TGTGCCAGCAGTTACTTAGCGGGTTCCCAAGAGACCCAGTACTTC
.	.	TRBV5-1	TRBJ2-7	CASSVVRTDYEQYF	TGCGCCAGCAGCGTGGTCCGGACAGACTACGAGCAGTACTTC
.	once	TRBV30	TRBJ1-1	CAWRGALNTEAFF	TGTGCCTGGAGAGGAGCCCTGAACACTGAAGCTTTCTTT
.	once	TRBV2	TRBJ2-3	CASSKDRRDTQYF	TGTGCCAGCAGTAAAGACCGCAGAGATACGCAGTATTTT
TRBD2	.	TRBV7-3	TRBJ2-3	CASSLGGAAGEADTQYF	TGTGCCAGCAGCTTAGGGGGAGCAGCGGGAGAGGCAGATACGCAGTATTTT
.	once	TRBV25-1	TRBJ2-1	CASTGAGSSNEQFF	TGTGCCAGCACGGGGGCGGGATCCTCCAATGAGCAGTTCTTC
.	.	TRBV30	TRBJ2-2	CAWSGQVNTGELFF	TGTGCCTGGAGCGGTCAGGTGAACACCGGGGAGCTGTTTTTT
.	.	TRBV7-2	TRBJ2-7	CASSLGGASSYEQYF	TGTGCCAGCAGCTTAGGAGGGGCGAGCTCCTACGAGCAGTACTTC
.	.	TRBV11-2	TRBJ1-2	CASGLVLNYGYTF	TGTGCCAGCGGGCTTGTTCTCAACTATGGCTACACCTTC
.	.	TRBV4-1	TRBJ2-5	CASSAPGRNHQETQYF	TGCGCCAGCAGCGCCCCGGGACGGAATCACCAAGAGACCCAGTACTTC